This T cell receptor beta chain derives from a study of graft-versus-host responses after intestinal transplantation. Study information: Multivisceral, liver-intestinal, or isolated intestinal grafts went to recipients. Once they had received anti-thymocyte globulin induction, all recipients took tacrolimus and steroids for approximately 3 years. Broader study findings: High graft-versus-host to host-versus-graft clonal ratios were found in allografts of patients who had graft-donor T cell macrochimerism. GvH clonotypes were identified within recipient marrow, with a subset emerging first in ileum or blood.

Note on this clone: Its antigen is still unknown.

Using immunoSEQ multiplex PCR, the repertoire was profiled, and TCRdb retains in-frame clones only, with some absent. The sample contains about 94,000 clones, 75% to 95% of which appear only once. CDR3 size: 15 residues. The J segment lost 6 bases and the V segment lost 2 bases, leaving 8 bases of the junction unmatched. Looked up from germline, CDR1 is WSHSY and CDR2 is SAAADI. The input for sequencing was unstimulated CD8+ T cells sorted from spleen or lymph node cells, taken before intestinal transplant. The TCR comes from a human donor who received an intestinal transplant. The genes are TRBV10-2 and TRBJ2-7; 9 nucleotides align to TRBD1. DNA for the CDR3: TGCGCCAGCAGTGAGGGGGGACAGGGACCCTTCGAGCAGTACTTC. Translation: CASSEGGQGPFEQYF.